The 16 T cell receptor beta chains reported below all come from one sample, sequenced in a study of T cells after somatic rescue of genetic block. Assay used: immunoSEQ multiplex PCR; TCRdb lists only in-frame clones, some missing. In the table there are around 70,000 clones, under 95% of which are singletons. The specimen was peripheral blood mononuclear cells (PBMCs). Every receptor here comes from a middle-aged man.

The chain couples TRBV2 to TRBJ2-1; the match to TRBD1 covers 7 bases. Germline V CDR1 and CDR2: SNHLY, FYNNEI. V was pared by 6 bases and J by 7 bases, with 6 bases of the junction left unmatched. The CDR3 spans 13 residues. DNA for the CDR3: TGTGCCAGCAGCATTTCCAGGGGGAATGAGCAGTTCTTC. The encoded protein is CASSISRGNEQFF.

The J gene is TRBJ2-3, the V gene TRBV14; 11 bases align to TRBD2. Germline CDR1 is SGHDN and CDR2 is FVKESK. The CDR3 is 16 residues long. The V gene end was trimmed by 5 bases and the J gene end by 4 bases; junction bases not matched to a gene: 8. The CDR3 DNA reads TGTGCCAGCAGCTTACTAGCGGGAGAGGTCCCAGATACGCAGTATTTT. It yields the protein CASSLLAGEVPDTQYF.

The chain recombines TRBV19 with TRBJ1-5, with D tentatively TRBD1 (5 bases). The CDR3 sequence is 17 residues long. The germline gives CDR1 LNHDA, CDR2 SQIVND (reference sequence). Trimming left V 3 bases short and J 3 bases short, with 18 bases between. The CDR3 DNA is TGTGCCAGTAGTATTGGCAGGGCCGTTCCCTTCAATCAGCCCCAGCATTTT. Protein: CASSIGRAVPFNQPQHF.

The chain has TRBV10-3 and TRBJ2-1, with 11 positions matching TRBD2. This CDR3 has 13 residues. From germline, CDR1 is ENHRY and CDR2 SYGVKD. Trimming cost V 10 bases and J 4 bases; bases outside gene matches: 3. DNA of the CDR3: TGTGCCACCACTAGCGGGAGTTACAATGAGCAGTTCTTC. Amino acids: CATTSGSYNEQFF.

The chain couples TRBV6-4 to TRBJ1-2; possibly TRBD1 for D (6 bases). V shed 0 bases and J shed 2 bases, with 10 bases lying between them. CDR3 length: 15 residues. Germline V gives CDR1 MRHNA, CDR2 SNTAGT. This chain's CDR3 is CASSDSARGNYGYTF. CDR3 DNA: TGTGCCAGCAGTGACTCGGCCAGGGGCAACTATGGCTACACCTTC.

The chain uses TRBV18 and TRBJ2-3; 13 bases agree with TRBD2. V was pared by 4 bases and J by 2 bases, with 6 bases of the junction left unmatched. From germline, CDR1 is KGHSH and CDR2 LQKENI. The CDR3 contains 17 residues. The CDR3 here is CASSRKGLAGYTDTQYF. The CDR3 DNA sequence: TGTGCCAGCTCACGTAAGGGACTAGCGGGATACACAGATACGCAGTATTTT.

The table lists this clone with a few counts. The chain combines TRBV4-3 with TRBJ1-6; 8 bases are shared with TRBD1. Per the germline V gene, CDR1 is LGHNA and CDR2 is YSLEER. CDR3 size: 14 residues. Trimming cost V 5 bases and J 5 bases; bases outside gene matches: 2. The CDR3 loop reads CASSRDRNNSPLHF. DNA for the CDR3: TGCGCCAGCAGCAGGGACAGGAATAATTCACCCCTCCACTTT.

The chain carries TRBV19 and TRBJ1-1; D is undetermined. The germline V gene has CDR1 LNHDA and CDR2 SQIVND (reference sequence). The CDR3 runs 10 residues. As DNA, the CDR3 is TGTGCTGCTTTTGGCACTGAAGCTTTCTTT. Its protein product is CAAFGTEAFF.

This chain uses TRBV5-8 with TRBJ1-5; maybe TRBD1 (5 bases). With 0 bases removed from V and 0 bases from J, the gap between germline ends came to 10 bases. The CDR3 is 16 residues long. Germline V lookup: CDR1 SGHTS, CDR2 YDEGEE. The CDR3 nucleotides are TGTGCCAGCAGCTTGGTAGGGGCCGATAGCAATCAGCCCCAGCATTTT. It translates to CASSLVGADSNQPQHF.

This clone came up a few times. The V and J genes are TRBV30 and TRBJ1-1; 7 positions agree with TRBD1. The trim removed 5 bases at V and 1 base at J, leaving 1 base unmatched. CDR1 and CDR2 (germline): GTSNPN, SVGIG (reference sequence). The CDR3 sequence is 12 residues long. CDR3 sequence (DNA): TGTGCCTGGGACAGGGCGAACACTGAAGCTTTCTTT. Translated: CAWDRANTEAFF. The variable domain in full, with the rest retrieved from reference TRBV30 and TRBJ1-1, is SQTIHQWPATLVQPVGSPLSLECTVEGTSNPNLYWYRQAAGRGLQLLFYSVGIGQISSEVPQNLSASRPQDRQFILSSKKLLLSDSGFYLCAWDRANTEAFFGQGTRLTVV.

The chain is built from TRBV5-8 and TRBJ2-5; D unresolved. The J call may not be correct, given that the DNA end is closer to TRBJ2-7. The CDR3 runs 11 residues. CDR1 and CDR2 (germline): SGHTS, YDEGEE. The CDR3 reads CASSLYYEQYF. The CDR3 DNA follows: TGTGCCAGCAGCCTGTACTACGAGCAGTACTTC.

V is TRBV7-9 and J is TRBJ2-1; TRBD2 aligns across 7 bases. In germline, CDR1 is SEHNR, CDR2 FQNEAQ (reference sequence). Trimming cost V 7 bases and J 8 bases; bases outside gene matches: 8. This CDR3 contains 13 residues. Here the CDR3 DNA reads TGTGCCAGCACCAAAGAGGCGGGGGATGAGCAGTTCTTC. Protein: CASTKEAGDEQFF.

The V call is TRBV6-6, the J call TRBJ2-7; 7 bases line up with TRBD2. Germline V gene sequence: CDR1 MNHNY, CDR2 SVGAGI (reference sequence). The CDR3 runs 13 residues. CDR3 sequence reads: CVSQAGDSYEQYF. CDR3 bases: TGTGTTTCCCAGGCGGGGGATTCCTACGAGCAGTACTTC.

This sequence joins TRBV28 and TRBJ1-4, with D uncertain. This CDR3 spans 16 amino acids. Germline assignment: CDR1 MDHEN and CDR2 SYDVKM. With 6 bases removed from V and 3 bases from J, the gap between germline ends came to 17 bases. The CDR3 nucleotides read TGTGCCAGCAGATCCGACACTTACCTTGCTAATGAAAAACTGTTTTTT. Residues: CASRSDTYLANEKLFF.

CDR3 region: CASSLDRFGTEAFF. In nucleotides, the CDR3 is TGTGCCAGCAGCTTGGACAGGTTCGGCACTGAAGCTTTCTTT. V is TRBV5-4 and J is TRBJ1-1; possible D gene TRBD1, 5 bases. This CDR3 is 14 amino acids long. Germline V gene data show CDR1 as SGHNT and CDR2 as YYREEE (reference sequence). The ends were cut back, 0 bases at V and 4 bases at J, with 10 bases in the middle.

The chain links TRBV6-1 to TRBJ2-3; D not certain. Germline V CDR1 and CDR2: MNHNS, SASEGT. V dropped 1 base and J dropped 10 bases, with 9 bases sitting between them. CDR3 length: 12 amino acids. CDR3 nucleotide sequence: TGTGCCAGCAGTGAAGGACATGTCGCGCAGTATTTT. It specifies CASSEGHVAQYF.